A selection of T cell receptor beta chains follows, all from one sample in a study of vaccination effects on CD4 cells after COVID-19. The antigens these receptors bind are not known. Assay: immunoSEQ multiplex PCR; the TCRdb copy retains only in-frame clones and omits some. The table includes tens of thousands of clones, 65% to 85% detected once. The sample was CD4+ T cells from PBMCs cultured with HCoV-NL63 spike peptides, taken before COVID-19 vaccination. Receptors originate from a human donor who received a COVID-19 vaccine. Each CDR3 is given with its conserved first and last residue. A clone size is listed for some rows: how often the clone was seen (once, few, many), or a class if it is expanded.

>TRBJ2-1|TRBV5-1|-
CASTGGSDEQFF
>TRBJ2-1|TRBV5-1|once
CASSLGGGIVEQFF
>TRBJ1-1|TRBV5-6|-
CASSLDMNTEAFF
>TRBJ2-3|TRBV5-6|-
CASSLYQPDTQYF
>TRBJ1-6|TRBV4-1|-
CASSQVVRGPVNSPLHF
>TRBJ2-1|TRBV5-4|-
CASSRGSGGEFNEQFF
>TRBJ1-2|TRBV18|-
CASSPVTGMTMDYGYTF
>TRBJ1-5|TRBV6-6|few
CASSYSSRSNQPQHF
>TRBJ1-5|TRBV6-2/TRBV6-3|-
CASSDRDRLRGQPQHF
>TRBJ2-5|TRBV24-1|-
CATSAAIGTGGETQYF
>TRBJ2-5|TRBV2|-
CASLKQTGTGETQYF
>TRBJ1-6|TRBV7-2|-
CASSLASVGLGSPLHF
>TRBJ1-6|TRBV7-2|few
CASSHIAGVVLRNSPLHF
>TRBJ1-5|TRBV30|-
CAWSGGGHGQPQHF
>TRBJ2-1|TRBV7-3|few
CASSLVRGSYNEQFF
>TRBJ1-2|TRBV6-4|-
CASRAGQGANYGYTF
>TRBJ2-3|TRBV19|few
CASSPGGAGTDTQYF
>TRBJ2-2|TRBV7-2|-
CASSLKLGRGNTGELFF
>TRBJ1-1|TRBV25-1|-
CASSEYRTGREAFF
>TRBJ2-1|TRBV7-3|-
CASSPQGGSYNEQFF
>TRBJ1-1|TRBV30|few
CAWSVDRQAFF
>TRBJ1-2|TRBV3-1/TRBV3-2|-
CASTGRLYGYTF
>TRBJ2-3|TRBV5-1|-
CASSSTGGGTDTQYF
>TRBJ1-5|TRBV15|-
CATSKDQGNQPQHF
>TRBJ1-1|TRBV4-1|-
CASRGPTMNTEAFF
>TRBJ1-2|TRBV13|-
CASSLRLGGYTF
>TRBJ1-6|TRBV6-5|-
CAAGQSYNSPLHF
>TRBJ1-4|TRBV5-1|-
CASSRDRGNEKLFF